Presented here are 11 T cell receptor beta chains from one specimen sequenced in a study of OX40 agonist ivuxolimab in advanced cancers. Profiled with immunoSEQ multiplex PCR; TCRdb holds only in-frame clones, not every one. The table lists under 90,000 clones, more than 70% of them singletons. Sequencing used CD4+ or CD8+ T cells sorted from blood, obtained in a trial of the OX40 agonist ivuxolimab. The source is an adult with an advanced solid tumor such as melanoma, head and neck, liver or kidney cancer.

This rearrangement joins TRBV6-6 to TRBJ1-1; no clear D. The V gene's germline CDR1 is MNHNY and CDR2 SVGAGI (reference sequence). Trimming removed 6 bases from V and 7 bases from J, with 15 bases in between. The CDR3 has 13 residues. The CDR3 region is CASSFGYGIEAFF. CDR3 DNA: TGTGCCAGCAGCTTCGGGTATGGAATTGAAGCTTTCTTT.

J is TRBJ2-7 and V is TRBV6-5, with 7 bases lining up with TRBD2. This CDR3 has 15 residues. Losses at the gene ends were 0 bases for V and 1 base for J; bases not matched to a gene: 3. From germline, CDR1 is MNHEY and CDR2 SVGAGI. CDR3 sequence (DNA): TGTGCCAGCAGTTACTCGAGGGAGGGTTCCTACGAGCAGTACTTC. Translated: CASSYSREGSYEQYF.

On this clone: This CDR3 is also generated by other DNA sequences in the sample. The rearrangement links TRBV10-1 to TRBJ1-5, with unresolved D. Per germline, CDR1 WNHNN and CDR2 SYGVQD (reference sequence). There are 12 residues in the CDR3. V was trimmed by 5 bases and J by 0 bases, leaving 2 bases between them. The CDR3 bases are TGCGCCAGCAGTAATAGCAATCAGCCCCAGCATTTT. Its protein product is CASSNSNQPQHF.

CDR3 nucleotides: TGCGCCAGCAGCTCAATTAGCGGGAGGGCCGGGGAGCAGTACTTC. Translating gives CASSSISGRAGEQYF. The rearrangement uses TRBV5-1 and TRBJ2-7; 11 nucleotides agree with TRBD2. V shed 3 bases, J shed 7 bases, and the junction held 9 bases outside the gene matches. From germline, CDR1 is SGHRS and CDR2 YFSETQ. The length of the CDR3 is 15 residues.

The chain couples TRBV5-1 to TRBJ2-3, with 8 nucleotides matching TRBD2. The CDR3 is 15 amino acids. Germline CDR1 is SGHRS and CDR2 is YFSETQ. After removal of 2 bases from V and 4 bases from J, the junction contained 6 bases not matched to a gene. The DNA for the CDR3 is TGCGCCAGCAGCTTAGACGGGGGGGCATCAGATACGCAGTATTTT. Protein sequence: CASSLDGGASDTQYF.

As for this clone: The junction departs from the called germline gene at one end, perhaps through a read error. The genes are TRBV27 and TRBJ1-1, with a possible D match to TRBD1 (6 bases). The CDR3 runs to 13 residues. Germline CDR1 reads MNHEY; CDR2 reads SMNVEV (reference sequence). CDR3: CATSGPWDTEAFF. In nucleotides, the CDR3 is TGTGCCACCAGTGGACCGTGGGACACCGAAGCTTTCTTT.

This sequence joins TRBV27 and TRBJ1-2; TRBD1 matches at 10 bases. The CDR3 sequence is 15 residues long. The germline V gene has CDR1 MNHEY and CDR2 SMNVEV (reference sequence). The junction had 6 bases not matched to a gene; V was cut back by 5 bases and J by 3 bases. CDR3 sequence reads: CASSPDRGRYYGYTF. The DNA for the CDR3 is TGTGCCAGCAGTCCAGACAGGGGGCGGTACTATGGCTACACCTTC.

V and J are TRBV6-4 and TRBJ2-2; D may be TRBD1 (6 bases). Germline loops: CDR1 MRHNA, CDR2 SNTAGT. The CDR3 sequence is 14 residues long. The V gene lost 5 bases and the J gene lost 5 bases, with 12 bases spanning the gap. The DNA for the CDR3 is TGTGCCAGCAGTTCCGGGACATCGACCGGGGAGCTGTTTTTT. Translating gives CASSSGTSTGELFF.

The chain employs TRBV14 and TRBJ2-7; the D is unclear. There are 11 residues in the CDR3. Germline assignment: CDR1 SGHDN and CDR2 FVKESK. V was shortened by 2 bases and J by 4 bases, with 3 bases between the two germline ends. In DNA, the CDR3 is TGTGCCAGCAGCCAAACGTACGAGCAGTACTTC. Its translation: CASSQTYEQYF.

The chain has TRBV19 and TRBJ2-3; D gene uncertain. V was pared by 8 bases and J by 1 base, with 22 bases between. Germline values: CDR1 LNHDA, CDR2 SQIVND (reference sequence). This CDR3 has 17 residues. The CDR3 reads CASGPRGVRPGTDTQYF. In DNA, the CDR3 is TGTGCCAGTGGCCCGAGAGGAGTCCGACCTGGCACAGATACGCAGTATTTT.

The V and J genes are TRBV11-2 and TRBJ2-4, with 7 bases matching TRBD1. The J segment lost 4 bases and the V segment lost 5 bases, leaving 5 bases of the junction unmatched. The CDR3 covers 14 residues. Germline loops: CDR1 SGHAT, CDR2 FQNNGV. DNA for the CDR3: TGTGCCAGCAGCCTTGCGACAGGGAAAAACATTCAGTACTTC. Translation gives CASSLATGKNIQYF.